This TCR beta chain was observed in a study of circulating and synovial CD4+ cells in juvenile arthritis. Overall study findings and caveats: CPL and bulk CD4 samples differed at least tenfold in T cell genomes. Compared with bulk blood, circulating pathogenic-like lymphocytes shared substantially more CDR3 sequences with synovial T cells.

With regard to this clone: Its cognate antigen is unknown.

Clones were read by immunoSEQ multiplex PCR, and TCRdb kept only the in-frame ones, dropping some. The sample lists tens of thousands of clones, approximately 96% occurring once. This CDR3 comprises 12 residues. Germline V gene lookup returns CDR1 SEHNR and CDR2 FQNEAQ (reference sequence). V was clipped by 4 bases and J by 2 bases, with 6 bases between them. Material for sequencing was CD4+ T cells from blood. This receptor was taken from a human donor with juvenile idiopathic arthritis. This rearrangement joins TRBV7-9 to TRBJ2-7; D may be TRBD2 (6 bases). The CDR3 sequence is CASSSGAYEQYF. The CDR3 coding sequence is TGTGCCAGCAGCTCGGGGGCCTACGAGCAGTACTTC.